The 2 T cell receptor beta chains listed next were all sequenced from one sample in a study of cytomegalovirus exposure and HLA in healthy donors. The study ran its PCR with 60 Vbeta and 13 Jbeta primers. The data were produced by immunoSEQ multiplex PCR, yet TCRdb's version contains in-frame clones alone and is incomplete. Reported are around 25,000 clones; the ten largest clones contain around 17%. The specimen sequenced was PBMCs. The receptors come from a male donor in good health and CMV-seropositive.

The CDR3 loop is CASKGGEHEKLFF. Written as DNA, the CDR3 is TGTGCCAGCAAAGGGGGGGAACATGAAAAACTGTTTTTT. The chain has TRBV2 and TRBJ1-4; D perhaps matches TRBD1 (6 bases). The CDR3 loop spans 13 amino acids. Trimming cost V 7 bases and J 6 bases, with 12 bases left between them. Germline lookup yields CDR1 SNHLY and CDR2 FYNNEI.

The chain recombines TRBV6-5 with TRBJ1-1; the D gene is possibly TRBD1 (6 bases). This CDR3 has 14 residues. V was pared by 4 bases and J by 0 bases, with 9 bases between. Germline V lookup: CDR1 MNHEY, CDR2 SVGAGI. The CDR3 loop is CASSFTGMNTEAFF. The CDR3 DNA sequence: TGTGCCAGCAGTTTTACAGGGATGAACACTGAAGCTTTCTTT.